These T cell receptor beta chains were read from a single sample in a study of beta chain features in type 1 diabetes. Sequenced by immunoSEQ multiplex PCR; TCRdb stores in-frame clones only, minus some. The sample lists 25,000 to 30,000 clones, roughly half seen once, with 0.3% in the top ten. The sample taken for sequencing was stem cell memory CD4+ T cells from blood. The receptor source for this set is a man aged 25 to 40 with type 1 diabetes. Each CDR3 is given with its conserved first and last residue. D genes are given only for firm matches. Clone size is given for some rows only: seen once, a few or many times, or a class if the clone is expanded.

d_gene: NA; v_gene: TRBV28; len: 12; j_gene: TRBJ1-2; abundance: few; CDR3nt: TGTGCCAGCAGTCTACAGGGTTTGGGCTACACCTTC; CDR3aa: CASSLQGLGYTF
d_gene: NA; v_gene: TRBV7-2; len: 11; j_gene: TRBJ1-2; abundance: NA; CDR3nt: TGTGCCAGCAGCCTGTTAGAGGGCTACACCTTC; CDR3aa: CASSLLEGYTF
d_gene: NA; v_gene: TRBV5-1; len: 13; j_gene: TRBJ1-5; abundance: few; CDR3nt: TGCGCCAGCAGCTTGGAAAGGGGTCAGCCCCAGCATTTT; CDR3aa: CASSLERGQPQHF
d_gene: NA; v_gene: TRBV11-1; len: 14; j_gene: TRBJ1-1; abundance: few; CDR3nt: TGTGCCAGCAGCCCAAACTTAGAGAACACTGAAGCTTTCTTT; CDR3aa: CASSPNLENTEAFF
d_gene: NA; v_gene: TRBV21-1; len: 12; j_gene: TRBJ1-2; abundance: NA; CDR3nt: TGTGCCAGCCGGAGGGCTAACTATGGCTACACCTTC; CDR3aa: CASRRANYGYTF
d_gene: TRBD1; v_gene: TRBV29-1; len: 13; j_gene: TRBJ1-5; abundance: few; CDR3nt: TGCAGCGTTGGGACAGGGTGGGATCAGCCCCAGCATTTT; CDR3aa: CSVGTGWDQPQHF
d_gene: NA; v_gene: TRBV5-1; len: 14; j_gene: TRBJ2-7; abundance: few; CDR3nt: TGCGCCAGCAGCTCACAGGAGGGATCGAGGGAGCAGTACTTC; CDR3aa: CASSSQEGSREQYF
d_gene: TRBD2; v_gene: TRBV4-1; len: 18; j_gene: TRBJ2-5; abundance: NA; CDR3nt: TGCGCCAGCAGCCAAGCGTCAGGACTAGCGGGATCACAAGAGACCCAGTACTTC; CDR3aa: CASSQASGLAGSQETQYF
d_gene: TRBD1; v_gene: TRBV30; len: 13; j_gene: TRBJ1-6; abundance: NA; CDR3nt: TGTGCCTGCACCGGGACAGCCCGTATCCCCCTCCACTTT; CDR3aa: CACTGTARIPLHF
d_gene: NA; v_gene: TRBV7-9; len: 13; j_gene: TRBJ2-5; abundance: NA; CDR3nt: TGTGCCAGCAGCTTAGGTCAGGGTAAGACCCAGTACTTC; CDR3aa: CASSLGQGKTQYF
d_gene: NA; v_gene: TRBV7-9; len: 13; j_gene: TRBJ2-5; abundance: NA; CDR3nt: TGTGCCAGCAGCTTAGTATGGGCCGAGACCCAGTACTTC; CDR3aa: CASSLVWAETQYF
d_gene: NA; v_gene: TRBV4-2; len: 15; j_gene: TRBJ1-1; abundance: NA; CDR3nt: TGTGCCAGCAGCCAAGGCAGGGCCTTACCTCCCGAAGCTTTCTTT; CDR3aa: CASSQGRALPPEAFF
d_gene: NA; v_gene: TRBV6-6; len: 15; j_gene: TRBJ1-5; abundance: NA; CDR3nt: TGTGCCAGCAGTTACTCGGGGACATCCTTATCGCCCCAGCATTTT; CDR3aa: CASSYSGTSLSPQHF
d_gene: NA; v_gene: TRBV18; len: 13; j_gene: TRBJ1-1; abundance: NA; CDR3nt: TGTGCCAGCTCACCCTCCGCGGACACTGAAGCTTTCTTT; CDR3aa: CASSPSADTEAFF
d_gene: TRBD1; v_gene: TRBV5-1; len: 14; j_gene: TRBJ2-5; abundance: few; CDR3nt: TGCGCCAGCAGCCCTGGACAGGGACAAGAGACCCAGTACTTC; CDR3aa: CASSPGQGQETQYF
d_gene: TRBD1; v_gene: TRBV5-1; len: 14; j_gene: TRBJ1-5; abundance: once; CDR3nt: TGCGCCAGCAGCGCTGGACAGGGAGGTCAGCCCCAGCATTTT; CDR3aa: CASSAGQGGQPQHF
d_gene: NA; v_gene: TRBV5-1; len: 12; j_gene: TRBJ2-7; abundance: NA; CDR3nt: TGCGCCAGCAGCCGCGGAATGGACGAGCAGTACTTC; CDR3aa: CASSRGMDEQYF
d_gene: NA; v_gene: TRBV6-1; len: 14; j_gene: TRBJ2-1; abundance: NA; CDR3nt: TGTGCCAGCGGGGAGCGGGACACCTACAATGAGCAGTTCTTC; CDR3aa: CASGERDTYNEQFF
d_gene: TRBD1; v_gene: TRBV9; len: 13; j_gene: TRBJ1-1; abundance: NA; CDR3nt: TGTGCCAGCAGCGCCACGACAGGGACTGGGGCTTTCTTT; CDR3aa: CASSATTGTGAFF
d_gene: TRBD2; v_gene: TRBV19; len: 14; j_gene: TRBJ2-3; abundance: few; CDR3nt: TGTGCCAGTAGTCTAGCGGGAGGCACAGATACGCAGTATTTT; CDR3aa: CASSLAGGTDTQYF
d_gene: NA; v_gene: TRBV9; len: 17; j_gene: TRBJ2-3; abundance: few; CDR3nt: TGTGCCAGCAGCGTAGCTACGGTTAGCGTCGGCACAGATACGCAGTATTTT; CDR3aa: CASSVATVSVGTDTQYF
d_gene: NA; v_gene: TRBV11-3; len: 15; j_gene: TRBJ2-4; abundance: NA; CDR3nt: TGTGCCAGCAGCTTTAGTGGGGGGGCGGAAAACATTCAGTACTTC; CDR3aa: CASSFSGGAENIQYF
d_gene: TRBD2; v_gene: TRBV5-4; len: 17; j_gene: TRBJ2-3; abundance: NA; CDR3nt: TGTGCCAGCAGCTTGGGTCTAGCGGGGGGTTACACAGATACGCAGTATTTT; CDR3aa: CASSLGLAGGYTDTQYF
d_gene: NA; v_gene: TRBV18; len: 17; j_gene: TRBJ1-1; abundance: NA; CDR3nt: TGTGCCAGCTCCCCCTCATTGGGCAGGGCCTCGGACACTGAAGCTTTCTTT; CDR3aa: CASSPSLGRASDTEAFF
d_gene: NA; v_gene: TRBV9; len: 13; j_gene: TRBJ2-5; abundance: few; CDR3nt: TGTGCCAGCAGCGTAGGGGCCCAAGAGACCCAGTACTTC; CDR3aa: CASSVGAQETQYF
d_gene: TRBD1; v_gene: TRBV19; len: 14; j_gene: TRBJ1-1; abundance: NA; CDR3nt: TGTGCCAGTAGATCGGGACAGGCAGGGACTGAAGCTTTCTTT; CDR3aa: CASRSGQAGTEAFF
d_gene: NA; v_gene: TRBV6-6; len: 12; j_gene: TRBJ1-2; abundance: NA; CDR3nt: TGTGCCAGCAGTGACACGACAGGTGGCTACACCTTC; CDR3aa: CASSDTTGGYTF
d_gene: NA; v_gene: TRBV6-1; len: 16; j_gene: TRBJ2-3; abundance: NA; CDR3nt: TGTGCCAGCAGTGCCCAAGCTGTGGGGGGGCGGGATACGCAGTATTTT; CDR3aa: CASSAQAVGGRDTQYF
d_gene: NA; v_gene: TRBV19; len: 16; j_gene: TRBJ1-5; abundance: few; CDR3nt: TGTGCCAGTAGTACGACCGGTGGGGGGGCCAATCAGCCCCAGCATTTT; CDR3aa: CASSTTGGGANQPQHF
d_gene: NA; v_gene: TRBV29-1; len: 13; j_gene: TRBJ1-1; abundance: few; CDR3nt: TGCAGCGTCCTGACCGGGCCGGGGACTGAAGCTTTCTTT; CDR3aa: CSVLTGPGTEAFF
d_gene: NA; v_gene: TRBV19; len: 14; j_gene: TRBJ1-1; abundance: NA; CDR3nt: TGTGCCAGTAGTATAGAATTGAGCAGGGGAAGAGCTTTCTTT; CDR3aa: CASSIELSRGRAFF
d_gene: TRBD1; v_gene: TRBV25-1; len: 15; j_gene: TRBJ1-1; abundance: few; CDR3nt: TGTGCCAGCAGTGATCTGGACAGGGATGGAACTGAAGCTTTCTTT; CDR3aa: CASSDLDRDGTEAFF
d_gene: NA; v_gene: TRBV6-1; len: 14; j_gene: TRBJ2-1; abundance: NA; CDR3nt: TGTGCCAGCACCGCGCGGTCCTCGGGCGGGGAGCAGTTCTTC; CDR3aa: CASTARSSGGEQFF
d_gene: NA; v_gene: TRBV19; len: 16; j_gene: TRBJ2-6; abundance: NA; CDR3nt: TGTGCCAGTAGTATCCCCACAGGCTCTGGGGCCAACGTCCTGACTTTC; CDR3aa: CASSIPTGSGANVLTF
d_gene: NA; v_gene: TRBV7-8; len: 13; j_gene: TRBJ1-6; abundance: NA; CDR3nt: TGTGCCAGCAGTCCTCAGGGGTTCTCACCCCTCCACTTT; CDR3aa: CASSPQGFSPLHF
d_gene: NA; v_gene: TRBV4-2; len: 15; j_gene: TRBJ2-7; abundance: NA; CDR3nt: TGTGCCAGCAGCCAAGATGGGGCGTGGGGCAGCGAGCAGTACTTC; CDR3aa: CASSQDGAWGSEQYF
d_gene: NA; v_gene: TRBV2; len: 12; j_gene: TRBJ2-1; abundance: NA; CDR3nt: TGTGCCAGCAGTCGACTGCCGGGATTACAGTTCTTC; CDR3aa: CASSRLPGLQFF
d_gene: NA; v_gene: TRBV5-1; len: 14; j_gene: TRBJ2-7; abundance: NA; CDR3nt: TGCGCCAGCAGCTGGGGACAAAGCTCCTACGAGCAGTACTTC; CDR3aa: CASSWGQSSYEQYF